This T cell receptor beta chain is from a study of control samples from healthy donors and cancer patients. The repertoire was sequenced with immunoSEQ multiplex PCR; TCRdb's copy has only in-frame clones and lacks some. The sample shows around 100,000 clones, roughly 88% of them seen only once. Trimming took off 4 bases at V and 3 bases at J, with 14 bases between the two ends. Germline V gives CDR1 SGHRS, CDR2 YFSETQ. The CDR3 runs 14 residues. The rearrangement uses TRBV5-1 and TRBJ2-7; D call uncertain. Sample: blood. This TCR was recovered from a man under 40 in good health. The CDR3 DNA reads TGCGCCAGCAGCCCGGACGGCTACAACTACGAGCAGTACTTC. Its translation is CASSPDGYNYEQYF. The whole variable domain, remainder taken from reference TRBV5-1 and TRBJ2-7, is KAGVTQTPRYLIKTRGQQVTLSCSPISGHRSVSWYQQTPGQGLQFLFEYFSETQRNKGNFPGRFSGRQFSNSRSEMNVSTLELGDSALYLCASSPDGYNYEQYFGPGTRLTVT.